The rows below give T cell receptor beta chains drawn from one sample of a study of blood T cells in healthy people across ages. From the 5' RACE reads, TCRdb called clonotypes with MiXCR, one entry per CDR3 protein. The table has around 990,000 distinct CDR3 sequences, roughly two fifths seen once. The sequenced sample was blood. These receptors originate from a man aged 18 to 30 in good health. Each CDR3 is given without its conserved first and last residue.

CDR3 protein: ASSAEANTEAF; V gene: TRBV5-1; J gene: TRBJ1-1
CDR3 protein: ASLAPRDRDNEQF; V gene: TRBV5-6; J gene: TRBJ2-1
CDR3 protein: ASSQDPRRVNYGYT; V gene: TRBV4-1; J gene: TRBJ1-2
CDR3 protein: SAAIFGAGQPQH; V gene: TRBV20-1; J gene: TRBJ1-5
CDR3 protein: ASGTGYEKLF; V gene: TRBV12-3/TRBV12-4; J gene: TRBJ1-4
CDR3 protein: ASSDTRGSNQPQH; V gene: TRBV2; J gene: TRBJ1-5
CDR3 protein: ASSPRGHTNTEAF; V gene: TRBV4-3; J gene: TRBJ1-1
CDR3 protein: SPGTGGDTQY; V gene: TRBV20-1; J gene: TRBJ2-3
CDR3 protein: SVSQLGGYT; V gene: TRBV29-1; J gene: TRBJ1-2
CDR3 protein: ASRKGQGEQPQH; V gene: TRBV6-2/TRBV6-3; J gene: TRBJ1-5
CDR3 protein: ASSDPRTGDIGELF; V gene: TRBV12-3/TRBV12-4; J gene: TRBJ2-2
CDR3 protein: ASSPRTLDNEQY; V gene: TRBV9; J gene: .
CDR3 protein: ASSLVGGGAVIGYT; V gene: TRBV12-3/TRBV12-4; J gene: TRBJ1-2
CDR3 protein: ASSLIVQLQY; V gene: TRBV7-2; J gene: TRBJ2-3
CDR3 protein: ASSPRSGGGYGYT; V gene: TRBV27; J gene: TRBJ1-2
CDR3 protein: SASTGAKNIQY; V gene: TRBV20-1; J gene: TRBJ2-4
CDR3 protein: AISRTSGGGYEQF; V gene: TRBV10-3; J gene: TRBJ2-1